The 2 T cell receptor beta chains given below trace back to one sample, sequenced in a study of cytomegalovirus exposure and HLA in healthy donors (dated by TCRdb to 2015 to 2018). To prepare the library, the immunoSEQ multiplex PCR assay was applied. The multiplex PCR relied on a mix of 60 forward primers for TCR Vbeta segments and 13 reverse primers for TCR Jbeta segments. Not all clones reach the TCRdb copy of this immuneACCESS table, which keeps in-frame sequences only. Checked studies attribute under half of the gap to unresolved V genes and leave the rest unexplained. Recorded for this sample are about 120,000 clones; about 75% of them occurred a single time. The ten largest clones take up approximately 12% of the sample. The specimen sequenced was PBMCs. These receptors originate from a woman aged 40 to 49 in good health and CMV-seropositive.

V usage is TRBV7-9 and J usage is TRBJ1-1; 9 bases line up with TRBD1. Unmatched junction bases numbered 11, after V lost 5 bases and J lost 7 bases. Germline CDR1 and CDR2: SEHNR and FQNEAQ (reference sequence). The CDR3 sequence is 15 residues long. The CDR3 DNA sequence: TGTGCCAGCAGCCTATGGACAGGGGATGGAGGTGAAGCTTTCTTT. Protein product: CASSLWTGDGGEAFF.

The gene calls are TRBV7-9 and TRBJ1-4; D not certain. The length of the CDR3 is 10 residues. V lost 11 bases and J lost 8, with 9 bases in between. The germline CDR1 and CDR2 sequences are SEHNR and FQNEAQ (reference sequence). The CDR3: CACGGEKLFF. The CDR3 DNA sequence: TGTGCCTGCGGCGGCGAAAAACTGTTTTTT.